This is a list of T cell receptor beta chains from one sample in a study of blood T cells in healthy people across ages. TCRdb used MiXCR to reprocess the 5' RACE reads, holding one entry per CDR3 protein. There are hundreds of thousands of distinct CDR3 sequences in the sample; approximately 50% occur only once, and 30% to 35% lies in the top ten. Sequenced input: blood. Receptors were obtained from a woman aged 55-70 years in good health. Both conserved end residues are part of each CDR3. D genes are given only for firm matches. Expanded clones get a size class; other rows say once, few or many, or leave the size out.

D gene	V gene	J gene	clone size	CDR3 protein	CDR3 DNA
.	TRBV18	TRBJ2-3	.	CASSPPQGGTQYF	TGTGCCAGCTCACCACCCCAAGGGGGTACGCAGTATTTT
TRBD1	TRBV7-9	TRBJ2-1	few	CASSSGQGSYNEQFF	TGTGCCAGCAGCTCCGGACAGGGCTCCTACAATGAGCAGTTCTTC
TRBD1	TRBV5-8	TRBJ2-3	many	CASSYTGGASPTQYF	TGTGCCAGCAGCTACACAGGGGGCGCGTCCCCTACGCAGTATTTT
.	TRBV20-1	TRBJ2-5	few	CSARVQGAETQYF	TGCAGTGCTAGAGTCCAAGGGGCGGAGACCCAGTACTTC
.	TRBV28	TRBJ1-2	.	CASSGGNYGYTF	TGTGCCAGCAGTGGCGGGAACTATGGCTACACCTTC
.	TRBV7-2	TRBJ1-3	.	CASSTTDGNSIYF	TGTGCCAGCAGCACTACGGACGGAAACTCCATATATTTT
.	TRBV10-3	TRBJ2-1	few	CAISERERAYNEQFF	TGTGCCATCAGTGAGCGGGAGAGGGCCTACAATGAGCAGTTCTTC
TRBD2	TRBV4-2	TRBJ2-7	.	CVSSQQRTSGIDEQYF	TGTGTCAGCAGCCAACAACGGACTAGCGGGATCGACGAGCAGTACTTC
TRBD1	TRBV5-1	TRBJ2-7	.	CASSFGRGFGEQYF	TGCGCCAGCAGCTTCGGCAGGGGGTTCGGCGAGCAGTACTTC
.	TRBV10-3	TRBJ2-7	.	CAISGAGPNNEQYF	TGTGCCATCAGTGGGGCGGGTCCTAACAATGAGCAGTACTTC
TRBD2	TRBV15	TRBJ2-7	.	CATSRGALAGYEQYF	TGTGCCACCAGCAGAGGTGCGCTAGCGGGTTACGAGCAGTACTTC
TRBD1	TRBV4-1	TRBJ1-4	many	CASSQTFGTGLEKLFF	TGCGCCAGCAGCCAAACATTCGGGACAGGGCTTGAAAAACTGTTTTTT
TRBD2	TRBV20-1	TRBJ2-1	.	CSARTSGGYNEQFF	TGCAGTGCTCGGACTAGCGGGGGCTACAATGAGCAGTTCTTC
.	TRBV28	TRBJ2-3	.	CASSLSEGTDTQYF	TGTGCCAGCAGTTTGTCCGAGGGCACAGATACGCAGTATTTT
.	TRBV4-2	TRBJ2-7	few	CASSPQSNEQYF	TGTGCCAGCAGCCCCCAATCCAACGAGCAGTACTTC
.	TRBV14	TRBJ1-2	.	CASSQFYGYTF	TGTGCCAGCAGCCAATTTTATGGCTACACCTTC
TRBD1	TRBV10-3	TRBJ1-6	few	CAIRRTGGENSPLHF	TGTGCCATCAGAAGGACAGGGGGCGAGAATTCACCCCTCCACTTT